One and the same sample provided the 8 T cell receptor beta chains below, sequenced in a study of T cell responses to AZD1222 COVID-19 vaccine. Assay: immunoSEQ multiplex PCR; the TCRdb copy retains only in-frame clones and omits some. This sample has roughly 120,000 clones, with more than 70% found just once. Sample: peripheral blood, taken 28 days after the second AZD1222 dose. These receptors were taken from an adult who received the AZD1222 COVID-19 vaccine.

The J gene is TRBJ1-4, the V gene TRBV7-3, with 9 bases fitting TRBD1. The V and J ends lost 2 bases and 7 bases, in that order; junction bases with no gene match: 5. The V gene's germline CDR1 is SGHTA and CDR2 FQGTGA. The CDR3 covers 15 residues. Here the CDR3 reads CASSLGGGQGEKLFF. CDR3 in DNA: TGTGCCAGCAGCTTAGGCGGGGGACAGGGTGAAAAACTGTTTTTT.

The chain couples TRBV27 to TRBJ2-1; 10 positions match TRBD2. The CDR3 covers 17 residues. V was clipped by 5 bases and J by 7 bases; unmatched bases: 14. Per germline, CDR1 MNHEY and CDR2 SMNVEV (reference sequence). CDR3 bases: TGTGCCAGCAGTCCGTGGACTAGCGGTTTCGTCCAGAATGAGCAGTTCTTC. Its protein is CASSPWTSGFVQNEQFF.

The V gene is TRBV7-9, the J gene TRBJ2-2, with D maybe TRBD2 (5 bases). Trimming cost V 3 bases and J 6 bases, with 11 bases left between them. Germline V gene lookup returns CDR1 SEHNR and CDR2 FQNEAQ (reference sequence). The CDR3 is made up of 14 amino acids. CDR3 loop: CASSFIVEAGELFF. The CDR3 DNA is TGTGCCAGCAGCTTTATTGTGGAGGCCGGGGAGCTGTTTTTT.

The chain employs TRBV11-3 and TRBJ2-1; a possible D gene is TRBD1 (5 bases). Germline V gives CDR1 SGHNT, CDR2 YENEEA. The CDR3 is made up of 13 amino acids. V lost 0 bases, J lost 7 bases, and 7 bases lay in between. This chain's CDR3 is CASSLDRANEQFF. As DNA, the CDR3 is TGTGCCAGCAGCTTAGACAGGGCGAATGAGCAGTTCTTC.

The CDR3 nucleotides are TGTGCCAGCAGGGGGGGGCAGGGTTCAAAGTTCTTC. Translation gives CASRGGQGSKFF. V usage is TRBV2 and J usage is TRBJ2-1; possibly TRBD2 for D (7 bases). CDR3 length: 12 residues. The germline gives CDR1 SNHLY, CDR2 FYNNEI. Trimming removed 6 bases from V and 14 bases from J, with 17 bases in between.

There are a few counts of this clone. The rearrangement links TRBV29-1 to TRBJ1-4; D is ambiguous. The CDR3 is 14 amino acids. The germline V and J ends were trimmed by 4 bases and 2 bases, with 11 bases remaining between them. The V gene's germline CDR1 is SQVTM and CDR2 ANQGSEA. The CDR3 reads CSVGSLGTNEKLFF. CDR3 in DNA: TGCAGCGTTGGATCCCTGGGCACTAATGAAAAACTGTTTTTT.

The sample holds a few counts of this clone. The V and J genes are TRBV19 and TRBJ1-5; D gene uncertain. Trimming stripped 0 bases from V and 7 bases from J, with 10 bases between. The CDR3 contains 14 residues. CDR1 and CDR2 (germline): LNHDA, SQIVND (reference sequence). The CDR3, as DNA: TGTGCCAGTAGTATAGACTCCCCAGCGCAGCCCCAGCATTTT. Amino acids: CASSIDSPAQPQHF.

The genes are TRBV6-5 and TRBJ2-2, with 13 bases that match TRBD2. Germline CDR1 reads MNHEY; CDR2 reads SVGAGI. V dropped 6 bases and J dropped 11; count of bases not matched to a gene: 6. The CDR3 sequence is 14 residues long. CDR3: CASSGLAGVRELFF. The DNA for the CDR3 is TGTGCCAGCAGCGGACTAGCGGGAGTGCGAGAGCTGTTTTTT.